Here is one T cell receptor (beta chain) with its context. Time point denoted: before trial treatment. The entry originates in a study of low-dose radiotherapy and immunotherapy resistance in tumors. On the study more broadly: Per fraction, Cohort 2 was given 1 Gy every two weeks, accumulating a total of 13 Gy over 26 weeks. Each patient took aspirin at a dose of 300 mg by mouth once daily over the course of four cycles, with dosing beginning on cycle 1 day 1.

The ends lost 5 bases at V and 4 bases at J; junction bases unmatched: 6. CDR1 is SEHNR, CDR2 FQNEAQ, per germline (reference sequence). The CDR3 contains 14 residues. Priming of first-strand cDNA relied on TRAV- and TRBV-specific primers (covering alpha and beta chains). Both a constant-region primer and a V-primer adapter served to amplify TCRs across 15 to 20 PCR cycles. TCRdb recomputed calls from the reads with MiXCR, one row per CDR3 protein. The table shows roughly 39,000 distinct CDR3 sequences, with 25% to 40% occurring only once. The V and J genes are TRBV7-9 and TRBJ2-7; the match to TRBD1 covers 9 bases. This sequence was found in a male donor with gallbladder cancer. This material consisted of PBMCs, taken before treatment. CDR3 amino acids: CASSIGTGKYEQYF. DNA of the CDR3: TGTGCCAGCAGCATAGGGACAGGGAAGTACGAGCAGTACTTC.